The 24 T cell receptor beta chains in this list originate from one sample, sequenced in a study of T cells expressing NK-cell markers. TCRdb re-called the 5' RACE reads; every CDR3 protein appears as one record, without DNA. The table gives approximately 440,000 distinct CDR3 sequences; the top ten clones make up around 1.4% of it. The sequencing sample was made of blood T cells: a sorted CD56 or NKG2C T cell subset, CD4+ or CD8+ T cells, or bulk PBMC T cells (not recorded which). All receptors come from a woman between 45 and 60 years old in good health.

The gene calls are TRBV6-5 and TRBJ2-5; as DNA is missing, the TRBD1 call by TCRdb cannot be tested. Germline V lookup: CDR1 MNHEY, CDR2 SVGAGI. The CDR3 is 15 amino acids. The CDR3: CASSYGTFIGETQYF.

This chain uses TRBV10-1 with TRBJ1-2. CDR1 WNHNN and CDR2 SYGVQD come from the germline V gene (reference sequence). The CDR3 covers 13 residues. The chain's CDR3 is CASSESGNYGYTF.

The chain is built from TRBV20-1 and TRBJ2-1. This CDR3 is built from 14 residues. Germline V gene sequence: CDR1 DFQATT, CDR2 SNEGSKA (reference sequence). The CDR3 spells CSARDPWRYNEQFF.

The J gene is TRBJ2-3, the V gene TRBV2; TCRdb's D call of TRBD2 is untestable without DNA. This CDR3 spans 18 amino acids. From germline, CDR1 is SNHLY and CDR2 FYNNEI. The CDR3 spells CASSFVKGLAGAADTQYF.

The rearrangement uses TRBV2 and TRBJ2-1; TCRdb reports TRBD1, a call that lacks DNA to check it against. The CDR3 spans 14 residues. The V gene's germline CDR1 is SNHLY and CDR2 FYNNEI. The CDR3 is CASSGDPSYNEQFF.

V is TRBV27 and J is TRBJ2-3. Germline V lookup: CDR1 MNHEY, CDR2 SMNVEV (reference sequence). This CDR3 region has 14 residues. The CDR3: CASRREPYTDTQYF.

The chain carries TRBV9 and TRBJ2-3; the D gene TCRdb calls, TRBD2, cannot be checked with no DNA. Germline loops: CDR1 SGDLS, CDR2 YYNGEE. This CDR3 has 16 amino acids. This CDR3 is CASSVGPAGVPDTQYF.

J is TRBJ2-1 and V is TRBV5-6; the D call from TCRdb, TRBD1, cannot be confirmed without DNA. The CDR3 has 15 amino acids. Germline values: CDR1 SGHDT, CDR2 YYEEEE. CDR3 region: CASSLPGGMYNEQFF.

This rearrangement joins TRBV5-6 to TRBJ2-1; TCRdb gives TRBD2 as the D gene, but with no DNA this cannot be confirmed. This CDR3 has 17 residues. The germline CDR1 and CDR2 sequences are SGHDT and YYEEEE. The CDR3 region is CASSLYVTSGSGNEQFF.

The gene calls are TRBV15 and TRBJ2-5; TCRdb returns TRBD2, unconfirmable since there is no DNA. The CDR3 spans 14 residues. Looked up from germline, CDR1 is LNHNV and CDR2 is YYDKDF (reference sequence). CDR3 sequence: CATRFELSGGSQYF. Based on the CDR3 plus reference TRBV15 and TRBJ2-5, the full variable domain is DAMVIQNPRYQVTQFGKPVTLSCSQTLNHNVMYWYQQKSSQAPKLLFHYYDKDFNNEADTPDNFQSRRPNTSFCFLDIRSPGLGDTAMYLCATRFELSGGSQYFGPGTRLLVL.

The rearrangement uses TRBV5-6 and TRBJ2-1; no DNA is available, so the TRBD1 call from TCRdb remains unchecked. The CDR3 consists of 15 residues. The germline gives CDR1 SGHDT, CDR2 YYEEEE. CDR3 region: CASSGPGRLWNEQFF.

The J gene is TRBJ1-2, the V gene TRBV7-2; TCRdb returns TRBD1, unconfirmable since there is no DNA. Germline V lookup: CDR1 SGHTA, CDR2 FQGNSA. The CDR3 runs 14 residues. CDR3 loop: CASREDQDREGYTF.

The chain joins TRBV25-1 to TRBJ2-5; absent DNA, TCRdb's TRBD2 call cannot be checked. The CDR3 sequence is 14 residues long. In germline, CDR1 is MGHDK, CDR2 SYGVNS. The CDR3 sequence: CASSISGPQETQYF.

V gene TRBV7-3 combines with J gene TRBJ2-5; TCRdb outputs TRBD2, but without DNA this stays unchecked. This CDR3 is 20 amino acids long. The germline gives CDR1 SGHTA, CDR2 FQGTGA. CDR3: CASSPGEPFRLAGDQETQYF.

The rearrangement uses TRBV20-1 and TRBJ2-5; TCRdb names TRBD1, which stays unverified in the absence of DNA. The CDR3 is 15 residues long. Germline V gives CDR1 DFQATT, CDR2 SNEGSKA (reference sequence). The CDR3 sequence: CSARLRGERGETQYF.

This chain connects TRBV24-1 to TRBJ2-2; TCRdb calls TRBD2, which cannot be checked without DNA. The CDR3 is made up of 16 amino acids. The germline V gene has CDR1 KGHDR and CDR2 SFDVKD. CDR3 in amino acids: CATSDRGLAGAGELFF.

The V gene is TRBV7-6, the J gene TRBJ2-5; TCRdb's D gene call, TRBD2, goes unchecked for lack of DNA. In germline, CDR1 is SGHVS, CDR2 FNYEAQ. The CDR3 has 15 residues. The CDR3 is CASSLGTSLQETQYF.

This chain joins TRBV28 and TRBJ2-1; TCRdb proposes TRBD2, but this gene call is untestable without DNA. This CDR3 contains 17 residues. Germline V gene sequence: CDR1 MDHEN, CDR2 SYDVKM. The CDR3 is CASSLAGGPRAYNEQFF. Together with reference TRBV28 and TRBJ2-1, the CDR3 gives the full variable domain: DVKVTQSSRYLVKRTGEKVFLECVQDMDHENMFWYRQDPGLGLRLIYFSYDVKMKEKGDIPEGYSVSREKKERFSLILESASTNQTSMYLCASSLAGGPRAYNEQFFGPGTRLTVL.

The rearrangement links TRBV9 to TRBJ2-5; with no DNA, the TCRdb D assignment of TRBD2 cannot be verified. Germline CDR1 SGDLS, CDR2 YYNGEE. CDR3 length: 16 residues. The CDR3 is CASSVGTSGQQETQYF.

This chain uses TRBV3-1 with TRBJ2-2; TCRdb proposes TRBD1, but this gene call is untestable without DNA. The CDR3 runs 15 residues. The germline gives CDR1 LGHDT, CDR2 YNNKEL (reference sequence). Here the CDR3 reads CASSQGGTVPGSCFF. Using reference TRBV3-1 and TRBJ2-2 for the parts outside the CDR3, the full variable domain is DTAVSQTPKYLVTQMGNDKSIKCEQNLGHDTMYWYKQDSKKFLKIMFSYNNKELIINETVPNRFSPKSPDKAHLNLHINSLELGDSAVYFCASSQGGTVPGSCFFGEGSRLTVL.

The chain joins TRBV29-1 to TRBJ2-1; TCRdb gives TRBD1 as the D gene, but with no DNA this cannot be confirmed. Germline V gene sequence: CDR1 SQVTM, CDR2 ANQGSEA. CDR3 length: 13 amino acids. The CDR3 sequence is CSVRTGSLSEQFF.

The rearrangement joins TRBV15 to TRBJ2-5; TCRdb indicates TRBD1, and absent DNA this call remains unverified. The CDR3 runs to 16 residues. Germline lookup yields CDR1 LNHNV and CDR2 YYDKDF (reference sequence). CDR3 loop: CATSRGAGATQETQYF.

The chain links TRBV9 to TRBJ2-7; the D call of TRBD2 rests on TCRdb alone, since no DNA is present to check it. Germline V gene data show CDR1 as SGDLS and CDR2 as YYNGEE. The CDR3 sequence is 15 residues long. CDR3 protein: CASSVKAGAGYEQYF.

This chain uses TRBV2 with TRBJ1-1; TCRdb's D call, TRBD1, is unchecked because there is no DNA. The CDR3 has 16 residues. Looked up from germline, CDR1 is SNHLY and CDR2 is FYNNEI. The CDR3 spells CAITLEQGATTTEAFF.